These 19 T cell receptor beta chains came from one sample sequenced in a study of T cell repertoires in cytomegalovirus infection. TCRdb called the reads again in MiXCR, with one record for every CDR3 protein. The sample carries about 830,000 distinct CDR3 sequences, approximately 32% recorded once. These TCRs' antigens remain unknown. Sequenced here: cultured CD8+ T cells from PBMCs, sampled from culture after CMV antigen stimulation. All receptors derive from a human donor in good health (CMV status not recorded). Some clones in this sample may be carry-over from other donors' samples.

This chain connects TRBV11-2 to TRBJ2-5; perhaps TRBD2 as D (5 bases). Germline CDR1 and CDR2: SGHAT and FQNNGV. This CDR3 is built from 15 residues. V was trimmed by 2 bases and J by 1 base, leaving 11 bases between them. The CDR3 spells CASSLTGITQETQYF. CDR3 DNA sequence: TGTGCCAGCAGCTTAACCGGGATTACCCAAGAGACCCAGTACTTC.

About this clonotype: Mismatch with germline at one junction end may stem from a read error. The chain carries TRBV6-6 and TRBJ1-5; unclear D gene. CDR3 length: 15 amino acids. From germline, CDR1 is MNHNY and CDR2 SVGAGI (reference sequence). The CDR3 bases are TGTGTCAGCATCCAGACGGGGTGGGGCAATCAGCCCCAGCATTTT. Translation: CVSIQTGWGNQPQHF.

The chain carries TRBV6-1 and TRBJ2-6, with D possibly matching TRBD2 (5 bases). The CDR3 consists of 18 residues. The germline V and J ends were trimmed by 5 bases and 4 bases, with 21 bases remaining between them. Germline V CDR1 and CDR2: MNHNS, SASEGT. CDR3 bases: TGTGCCAGCAGTTTTCTGGACTGGGCTGTAGAAGGGGCCAACGTCCTGACTTTC. Its protein is CASSFLDWAVEGANVLTF.

The genes are TRBV19 and TRBJ2-4; the D gene is possibly TRBD2 (6 bases). V was shortened by 1 base and J by 8 bases, with 15 bases between the two germline ends. CDR1 and CDR2 (germline): LNHDA, SQIVND (reference sequence). The CDR3 loop spans 15 amino acids. The CDR3 region has the DNA TGTGCCAGTAGTATAGTTAAGGAGCGGGTTGACATTCAGTACTTC. Residues: CASSIVKERVDIQYF. The full variable domain, with the rest looked up from reference TRBV19 and TRBJ2-4, is DGGITQSPKYLFRKEGQNVTLSCEQNLNHDAMYWYRQDPGQGLRLIYYSQIVNDFQKGDIAEGYSVSREKKESFPLTVTSAQKNPTAFYLCASSIVKERVDIQYFGAGTRLSVL.

The chain recombines TRBV5-6 with TRBJ2-7; TRBD2 might be the D (6 bases). The CDR3 sequence is 14 residues long. Germline V lookup: CDR1 SGHDT, CDR2 YYEEEE. The V and J ends lost 0 bases and 3 bases respectively, with 10 bases between them. The CDR3 coding sequence is TGTGCCAGCAGCTTGGGCGGGACCTTCTACGAGCAGTACGTC. This encodes CASSLGGTFYEQYV.

The chain employs TRBV12-3 or TRBV12-4 and TRBJ2-2, with D unclear. Trimming shortened V by 5 bases and J by 4 bases, and 20 bases separated the two germline ends. The CDR3 consists of 17 residues. The chain's CDR3 is CASSTPGEPPITGELFF. The CDR3 nucleotides are TGTGCCAGCAGTACTCCGGGCGAGCCGCCGATCACCGGGGAGCTGTTTTTT.

CDR3 loop: CASSSNLGLETQYF. In DNA form, the CDR3 reads TGTGCCAGCAGCTCCAATCTGGGGCTAGAGACCCAGTACTTC. The chain links TRBV7-9 to TRBJ2-5, with D possibly matching TRBD1 (5 bases). V shed 4 bases and J shed 4 bases, with 13 bases lying between them. This CDR3 region has 14 residues. In germline, CDR1 is SEHNR, CDR2 FQNEAQ (reference sequence).

This chain links TRBV27 with TRBJ1-5, with TRBD1 as a possible D gene (6 bases). The CDR3 has 15 residues. Trimming shortened V by 2 bases and J by 1 base, and 9 bases separated the two germline ends. The germline V gene encodes CDR1 MNHEY and CDR2 SMNVEV (reference sequence). The CDR3 loop is CASSLLQGSNQPQHF. CDR3 DNA: TGTGCCAGCAGTTTACTTCAGGGGAGCAATCAGCCCCAGCATTTT.

In DNA, the CDR3 is TGTGCCAGCAGCAAGGGGATGGGGTACACAGATACGCAGTATTTT. Translating gives CASSKGMGYTDTQYF. The chain combines TRBV7-3 with TRBJ2-3, with D perhaps matching TRBD1 (5 bases). The germline CDR1 and CDR2 sequences are SGHTA and FQGTGA. V was pared by 5 bases and J by 2 bases, with 14 bases between. The CDR3 totals 15 residues.

A note on this clonotype: One end of the junction fails to match germline, which may point to a read error. This sequence joins TRBV7-9 and TRBJ1-1, with D unclear. The CDR3 is 13 amino acids. CDR1 is SEHNR, CDR2 FQNEAQ, per germline (reference sequence). The CDR3 region has the DNA TGTGCCAGAAGCTTAAGCAGGAACACTGAAGCTTTCTTT. As protein: CARSLSRNTEAFF.

This clonotype came up a few times. Since no conserved phenylalanine or tryptophan closes the CDR3, a read error is the likely cause. The V and J genes are TRBV19 and TRBJ2-1; weak D call: TRBD2 (6 bases). Between the trimmed V and J ends, which lost 7 bases and 8 bases, there was a span of 15 bases. CDR3 length: 13 residues. The germline V gene has CDR1 LNHDA and CDR2 SQIVND (reference sequence). The CDR3: CASTLAVWDEQFL. The CDR3 DNA is TGTGCCAGTACCTTAGCGGTCTGGGATGAGCAGTTCCTC.

The chain links TRBV20-1 to TRBJ1-1, with D possibly TRBD1 on 6 matching bases. This CDR3 is 13 amino acids long. Trimming took off 3 bases at V and 8 bases at J, with 16 bases between the two ends. CDR1 is DFQATT and CDR2 is SNEGSKA in the germline V gene (reference sequence). The CDR3 DNA reads as TGCAGTGCTAGCGAGACAGGCCCCAAGGAAGCTTTCTTT. This encodes CSASETGPKEAFF.

This rearrangement joins TRBV13 to TRBJ2-3, with D hard to call. The germline V and J ends were trimmed by 3 bases and 4 bases, with 11 bases remaining between them. The germline CDR1 and CDR2 sequences are PRHDT and FYEKMQ (reference sequence). This CDR3 region has 14 residues. CDR3 DNA sequence: TGTGCCAGCAGCTTTGCTAGTGCCCCAGATACGCAGTATTTT. Translation: CASSFASAPDTQYF.

This clonotype was counted many times. The chain couples TRBV10-2 to TRBJ1-2; tentative D call: TRBD1 (5 bases). V lost 8 bases, J lost 8 bases, and 15 bases lay in between. The CDR3 sequence is 12 residues long. Germline V gene sequence: CDR1 WSHSY, CDR2 SAAADI. The CDR3 loop is CASGGTYRGYTF. DNA of the CDR3: TGCGCCAGCGGCGGGACTTATCGAGGCTACACCTTC.

The CDR3: CASSYEMNTEAFF. The CDR3 coding sequence is TGTGCCAGCAGTTACGAGATGAACACTGAAGCTTTCTTT. V is TRBV6-5 and J is TRBJ1-1, with D unclear. In germline, CDR1 is MNHEY, CDR2 SVGAGI. There are 13 residues in the CDR3. The V gene lost 2 bases and the J gene lost 0 bases, with 4 bases spanning the gap.

Of note for this clonotype: A much larger clone is a single base away; this may be a read error. The chain couples TRBV7-2 to TRBJ2-3, with TRBD1 matching 8 bases. Germline loops: CDR1 SGHTA, CDR2 FQGNSA. The CDR3 extends over 15 amino acids. The CDR3 coding sequence is TGTGCCAGAAGCTTATTGGACAGGGTGAAAGATACGCAGTATTTT. It yields the protein CARSLLDRVKDTQYF.

This clonotype was counted a few times. The chain couples TRBV5-1 to TRBJ1-1; 8 positions match TRBD1. The CDR3 spans 14 residues. Germline values: CDR1 SGHRS, CDR2 YFSETQ. With 4 bases clipped from V and 7 bases from J, the junction kept 9 bases outside the gene matches. The CDR3 region has the DNA TGCGCCAGCAGCCAGGGGGCGGGCGAGGATGAAGCTTTCTTT. This gives the protein CASSQGAGEDEAFF. The variable domain in full, with the rest retrieved from reference TRBV5-1 and TRBJ1-1, is KAGVTQTPRYLIKTRGQQVTLSCSPISGHRSVSWYQQTPGQGLQFLFEYFSETQRNKGNFPGRFSGRQFSNSRSEMNVSTLELGDSALYLCASSQGAGEDEAFFGQGTRLTVV.

This clonotype turned up a few times. The genes are TRBV15 and TRBJ2-1, with 9 bases aligning to TRBD1. J was trimmed by 5 bases and V by 0 bases; bases with no gene match: 5. The CDR3 loop spans 16 amino acids. CDR1 and CDR2 from the germline V gene are LNHNV and YYDKDF (reference sequence). The DNA of the CDR3 is TGTGCCACCAGCAGAGATCGGGGACAGGGCAACAATGAGCAGTTCTTC. Translation gives CATSRDRGQGNNEQFF.

The rearrangement joins TRBV6-1 to TRBJ1-6, with D perhaps TRBD1 (5 bases). Per germline, CDR1 MNHNS and CDR2 SASEGT. Trimming stripped 0 bases from V and 2 bases from J, with 11 bases between. The CDR3 runs to 17 residues. DNA for the CDR3: TGTGCCAGCAGTGAAGCTCGGGGGGTGACCTATAATTCACCCCTCCACTTT. It encodes CASSEARGVTYNSPLHF.